This TCR beta chain was obtained from a study of blood T cell repertoires in COVID-19. Study as a whole: Sites across the United States, Italy and Spain contributed samples from acute and convalescent COVID-19.

Repertoires were generated with immunoSEQ multiplex PCR, while TCRdb's copy carries only in-frame clones and drops some. The table lists 150,000 to 200,000 clones, 75% to 90% of them singletons, with 2.1% in the top ten. This CDR3 spans 11 amino acids. The V end lost 8 bases, the J end lost 5 bases, and 9 bases lay between the germline ends. Germline values: CDR1 MNHEY, CDR2 SVGAGI. This clone appeared a single time. What was sequenced was peripheral blood. The source is an older man with active or convalescent COVID-19. This rearrangement joins TRBV6-5 to TRBJ1-1; D call uncertain. The DNA for the CDR3 is TGTGCCAGCTCTCGGCGGACTGAAGCTTTCTTT. This translates into CASSRRTEAFF.